This is a list of T cell receptor beta chains from one sample in a study of blood T cell repertoires in COVID-19. Generated by immunoSEQ multiplex PCR, the TCRdb table keeps only in-frame clones and is missing some. The table includes roughly 410,000 clones, about 87% detected once. The specimen was peripheral blood. The receptors stem from a woman between 55 and 75 years old with COVID-19, enrolled during active disease. CDR3s include the opening cysteine and the closing phenylalanine or tryptophan. The order of the fields is V gene, J gene, clone size, CDR3 protein. Expanded clones are given a class, and other clones once, few, many or no size at all.

TRBV3-1/TRBV3-2	TRBJ2-3	.	CASSLIGTQYF
TRBV14	TRBJ2-1	.	CASSQVRYNEQFF
TRBV11-1	TRBJ1-4	.	CASRPGGNDEKLFF
TRBV5-5	TRBJ1-1	.	CASSFTLSGNTEAFF
TRBV6-6	TRBJ1-2	.	CASSSGTGNSYGYTF
TRBV2	TRBJ2-1	.	CASSYFRVRAIPSAIYNEQFF
TRBV5-1	TRBJ1-1	few	CASSPGTGVSNTEAFF
TRBV18	TRBJ1-5	.	CASSRDRAGQPQHF
TRBV18	TRBJ1-5	.	CASSPGQYSNQPQHF
TRBV6-6	TRBJ1-4	.	CASTYRGQTNEKLFF
TRBV28	TRBJ1-2	.	CASSLGGGGAYGYTF
TRBV6-4	TRBJ1-2	.	CASSATRDTGYTF
TRBV7-2	TRBJ2-5	.	CASGSSGGSGTQYF
TRBV11-2	TRBJ1-5	.	CASSQGAENQPQHF
TRBV7-2	TRBJ2-1	.	CASSLLAGGLGEQFF
TRBV6-5	TRBJ1-1	.	CAVQVRGNTEAFF
TRBV4-2	TRBJ1-6	.	CASSITRGQGNSPLHF
TRBV13	TRBJ1-6	.	CASSLPGNSPLHF
TRBV6-6	TRBJ1-4	.	CASSYLTGEKLFF
TRBV25-1	TRBJ1-6	.	CASSKSNRGRSPLHF
TRBV7-2	TRBJ1-1	once	CASRYGTAINTEAFF
TRBV6-5	TRBJ1-1	once	CASSPWGAEAFF
TRBV7-9	TRBJ2-2	.	CASSRRQGGPGELFF
TRBV25-1	TRBJ1-1	.	CASTDRRGWTEAFF
TRBV7-9	TRBJ2-1	.	CASSSLTGTPYNEQFF